The present TCR beta chain was sequenced within a study of T-cell reconstitution after alpha-beta-depleted transplantation in children. Findings of the study overall: After transplant, at about two months, alpha-beta T cells were reportedly derived from several hundred expanded graft clones. High day-60 TCRbeta diversity in some patients came from surviving recipient T cells and thymic progenitors.

At least ten counts were recorded for this clonotype. No antigen is known for it. Germline V gene sequence: CDR1 KGHSH, CDR2 LQKENI. V lost 6 bases, J lost 2 bases, and 8 bases stayed unmatched. The CDR3 covers 15 residues. Unique molecular identifiers were incorporated during preparation of the TCRbeta library. Each CDR3 protein is one row after TCRdb ran MiXCR on the PCR reads. The data hold just under 150,000 distinct CDR3 sequences, with 8.8% observed a single time. This TCR came from a female patient between 2 and 15 years old who had a stem cell transplant for congenital amegakaryocytic thrombocytopenia, so the T cells may come from the graft donor. This sequence joins TRBV18 and TRBJ2-7; 9 nucleotides line up with TRBD2. This sample comprised PBMCs, mostly from graft donor cells, obtained 180 days after TCRalphabeta/CD19-depleted stem cell transplant. The CDR3 coding sequence is TGTGCCAGCTCCCCGGGACTAGCTAAGACCTACGAGCAGTACTTC. It encodes CASSPGLAKTYEQYF.